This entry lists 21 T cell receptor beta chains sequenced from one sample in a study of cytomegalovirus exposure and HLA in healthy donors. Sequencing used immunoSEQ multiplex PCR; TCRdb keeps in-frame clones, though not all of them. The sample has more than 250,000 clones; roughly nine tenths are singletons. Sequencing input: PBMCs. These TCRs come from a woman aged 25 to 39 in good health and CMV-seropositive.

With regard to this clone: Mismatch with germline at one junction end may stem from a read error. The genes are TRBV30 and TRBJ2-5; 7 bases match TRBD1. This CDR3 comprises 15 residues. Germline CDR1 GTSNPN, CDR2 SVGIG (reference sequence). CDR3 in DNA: TGTGCCTGGAGTCGGGCAGGGGGTCTTCAAGGGACCCAGTACTTC. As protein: CAWSRAGGLQGTQYF. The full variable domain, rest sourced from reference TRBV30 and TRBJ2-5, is SQTIHQWPATLVQPVGSPLSLECTVEGTSNPNLYWYRQAAGRGLQLLFYSVGIGQISSEVPQNLSASRPQDRQFILSSKKLLLSDSGFYLCAWSRAGGLQGTQYFGPGTRLLVL.

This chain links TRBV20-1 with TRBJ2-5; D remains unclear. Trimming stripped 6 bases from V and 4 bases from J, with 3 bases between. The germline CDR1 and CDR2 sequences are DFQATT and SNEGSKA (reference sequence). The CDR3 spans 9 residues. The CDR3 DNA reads TGCAGTGCCACAGAGACCCAGTACTTC. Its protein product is CSATETQYF.

CDR3 sequence (DNA): TGTGCCAGCAGCTCCTCCCAGACGGATGAGCAGTACTTC. Protein: CASSSSQTDEQYF. The chain couples TRBV7-9 to TRBJ2-7; D is uncertain. Trimming shortened V by 4 bases and J by 7 bases, and 14 bases separated the two germline ends. The CDR3 spans 13 residues. The germline V gene has CDR1 SEHNR and CDR2 FQNEAQ (reference sequence).

The CDR3 coding sequence is TGTGCCACCAGCAGTTTTCGGGACACACACTACGAGCAGTACTTC. Translated: CATSSFRDTHYEQYF. The rearrangement links TRBV15 to TRBJ2-7; possible D gene TRBD1, 6 bases. CDR1 is LNHNV and CDR2 is YYDKDF in the germline V gene (reference sequence). This CDR3 is 15 amino acids long. Trimming pared 3 bases from V and 3 bases from J, leaving 15 bases between.

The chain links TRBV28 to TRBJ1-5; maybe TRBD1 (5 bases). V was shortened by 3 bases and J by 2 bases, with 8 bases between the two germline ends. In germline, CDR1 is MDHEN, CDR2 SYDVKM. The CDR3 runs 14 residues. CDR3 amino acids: CASSFGDRNQPQHF. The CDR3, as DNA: TGTGCCAGCAGTTTTGGGGACCGCAATCAGCCCCAGCATTTT.

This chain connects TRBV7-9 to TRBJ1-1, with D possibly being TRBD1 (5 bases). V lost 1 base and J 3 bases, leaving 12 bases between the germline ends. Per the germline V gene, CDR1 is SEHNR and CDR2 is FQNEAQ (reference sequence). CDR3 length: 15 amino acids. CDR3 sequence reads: CASSLGNGGDTEAFF. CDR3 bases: TGTGCCAGCAGCTTAGGGAATGGGGGAGACACTGAAGCTTTCTTT.

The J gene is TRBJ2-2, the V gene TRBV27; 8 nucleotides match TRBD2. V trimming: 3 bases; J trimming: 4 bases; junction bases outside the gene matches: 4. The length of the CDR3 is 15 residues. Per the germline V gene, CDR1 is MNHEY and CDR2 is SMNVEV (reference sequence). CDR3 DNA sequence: TGTGCCAGCAGTTTTTCCGGGGGGGGCACCGGGGAGCTGTTTTTT. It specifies CASSFSGGGTGELFF.

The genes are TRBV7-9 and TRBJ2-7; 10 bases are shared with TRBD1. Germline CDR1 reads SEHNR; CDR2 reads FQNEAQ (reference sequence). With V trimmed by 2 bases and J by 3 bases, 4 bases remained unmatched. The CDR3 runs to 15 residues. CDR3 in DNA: TGTGCCAGCAGCTTAACCCGGACAGGGGGCTACGAGCAGTACTTC. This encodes CASSLTRTGGYEQYF.

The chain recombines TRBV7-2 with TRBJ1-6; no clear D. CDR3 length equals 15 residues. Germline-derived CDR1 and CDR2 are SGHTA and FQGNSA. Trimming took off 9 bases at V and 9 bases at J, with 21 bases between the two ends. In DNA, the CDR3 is TGTGCCAGTTCCTTTGGGGTTTTATCCCCTTCACCCCTCCACTTT. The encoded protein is CASSFGVLSPSPLHF. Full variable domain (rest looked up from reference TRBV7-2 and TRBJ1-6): GAGVSQSPSNKVTEKGKDVELRCDPISGHTALYWYRQSLGQGLEFLIYFQGNSAPDKSGLPSDRFSAERTGGSVSTLTIQRTQQEDSAVYLCASSFGVLSPSPLHFGNGTRLTVT.

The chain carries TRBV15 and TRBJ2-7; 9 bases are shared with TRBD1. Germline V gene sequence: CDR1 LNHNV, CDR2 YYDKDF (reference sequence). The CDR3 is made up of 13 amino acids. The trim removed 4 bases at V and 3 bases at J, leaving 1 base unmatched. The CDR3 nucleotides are TGTGCCACCAGCACGGGACAGGGCTACGAGCAGTACTTC. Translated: CATSTGQGYEQYF.

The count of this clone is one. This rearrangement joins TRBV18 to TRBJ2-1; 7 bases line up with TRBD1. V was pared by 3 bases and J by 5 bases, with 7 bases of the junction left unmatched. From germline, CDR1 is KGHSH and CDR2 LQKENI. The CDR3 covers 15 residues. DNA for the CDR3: TGTGCCAGCTCACCGAAGGGGGCGCGGCACAATGAGCAGTTCTTC. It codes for CASSPKGARHNEQFF.

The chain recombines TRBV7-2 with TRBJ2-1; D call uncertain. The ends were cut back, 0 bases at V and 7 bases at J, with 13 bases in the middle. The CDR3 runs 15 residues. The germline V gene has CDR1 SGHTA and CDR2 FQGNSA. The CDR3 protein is CASSLAIGRLNEQFF. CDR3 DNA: TGTGCCAGCAGCTTAGCCATCGGGCGGTTAAATGAGCAGTTCTTC.

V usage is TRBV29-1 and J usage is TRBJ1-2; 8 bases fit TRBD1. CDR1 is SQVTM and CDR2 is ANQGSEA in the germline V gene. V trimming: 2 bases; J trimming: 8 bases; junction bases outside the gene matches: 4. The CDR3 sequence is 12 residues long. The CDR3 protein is CSVELGTGGYTF. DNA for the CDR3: TGCAGCGTTGAATTGGGGACAGGCGGCTACACCTTC.

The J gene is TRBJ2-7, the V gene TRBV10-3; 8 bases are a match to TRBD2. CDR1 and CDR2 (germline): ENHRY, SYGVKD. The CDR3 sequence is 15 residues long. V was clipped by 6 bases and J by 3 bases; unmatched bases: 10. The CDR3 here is CAISPSGGASYEQYF. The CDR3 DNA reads TGTGCCATCAGCCCCAGCGGGGGCGCGAGCTACGAGCAGTACTTC.

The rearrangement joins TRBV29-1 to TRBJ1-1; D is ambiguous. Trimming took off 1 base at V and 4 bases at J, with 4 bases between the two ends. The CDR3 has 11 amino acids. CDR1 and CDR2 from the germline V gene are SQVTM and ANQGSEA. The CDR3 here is CSVEGFTEAFF. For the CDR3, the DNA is TGCAGCGTTGAAGGGTTCACTGAAGCTTTCTTT.

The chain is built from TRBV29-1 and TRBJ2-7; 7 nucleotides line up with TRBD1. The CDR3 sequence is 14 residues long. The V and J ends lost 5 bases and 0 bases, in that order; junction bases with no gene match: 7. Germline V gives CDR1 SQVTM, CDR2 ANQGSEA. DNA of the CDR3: TGCAGCGTTTTGGGGACAGACAGCTCCTACGAGCAGTACTTC. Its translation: CSVLGTDSSYEQYF.

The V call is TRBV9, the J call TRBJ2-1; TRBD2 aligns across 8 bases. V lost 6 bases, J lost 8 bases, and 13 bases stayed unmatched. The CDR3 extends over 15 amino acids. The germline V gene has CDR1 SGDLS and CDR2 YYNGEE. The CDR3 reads CASNTAGGWWDEQFF. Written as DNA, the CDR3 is TGTGCCAGCAACACCGCGGGAGGCTGGTGGGATGAGCAGTTCTTC.

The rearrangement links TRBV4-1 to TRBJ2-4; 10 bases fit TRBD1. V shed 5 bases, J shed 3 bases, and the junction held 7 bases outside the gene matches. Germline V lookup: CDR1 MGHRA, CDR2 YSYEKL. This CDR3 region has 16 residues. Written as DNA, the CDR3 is TGCGCCAGCAGCACCCACGACAGGGGGCTCAAAAACATTCAGTACTTC. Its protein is CASSTHDRGLKNIQYF.

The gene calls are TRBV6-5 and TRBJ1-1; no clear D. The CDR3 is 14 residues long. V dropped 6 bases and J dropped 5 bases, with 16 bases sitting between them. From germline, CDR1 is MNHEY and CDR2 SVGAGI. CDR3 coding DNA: TGTGCCAGCAGCCTCCGGGGAGGGTGGACTGAAGCTTTCTTT. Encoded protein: CASSLRGGWTEAFF.

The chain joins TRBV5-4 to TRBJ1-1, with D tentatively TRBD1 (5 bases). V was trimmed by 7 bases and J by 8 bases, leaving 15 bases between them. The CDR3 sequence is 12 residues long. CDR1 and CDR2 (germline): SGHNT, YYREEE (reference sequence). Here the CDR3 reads CASGYRSVEAFF. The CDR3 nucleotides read TGTGCCAGCGGTTACAGGTCTGTCGAAGCTTTCTTT.

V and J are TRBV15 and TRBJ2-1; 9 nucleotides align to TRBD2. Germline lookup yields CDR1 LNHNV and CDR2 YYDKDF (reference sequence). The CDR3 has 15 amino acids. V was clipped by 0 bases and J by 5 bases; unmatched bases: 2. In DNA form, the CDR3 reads TGTGCCACCAGCAGAGAAAGCGGGGGGCACAATGAGCAGTTCTTC. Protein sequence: CATSRESGGHNEQFF.